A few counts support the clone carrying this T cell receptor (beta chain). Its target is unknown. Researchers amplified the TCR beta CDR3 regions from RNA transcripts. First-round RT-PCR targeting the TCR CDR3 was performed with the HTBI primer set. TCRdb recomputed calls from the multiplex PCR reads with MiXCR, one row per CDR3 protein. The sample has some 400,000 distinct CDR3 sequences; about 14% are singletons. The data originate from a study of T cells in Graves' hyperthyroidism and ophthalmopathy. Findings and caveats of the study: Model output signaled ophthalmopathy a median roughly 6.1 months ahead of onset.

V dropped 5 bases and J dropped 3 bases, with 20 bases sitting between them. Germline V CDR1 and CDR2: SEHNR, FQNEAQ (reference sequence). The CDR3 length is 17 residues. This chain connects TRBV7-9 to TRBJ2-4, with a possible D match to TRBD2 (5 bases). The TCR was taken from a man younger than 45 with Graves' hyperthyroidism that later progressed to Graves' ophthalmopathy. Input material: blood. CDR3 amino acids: CASSPGPQERGKNIQYF. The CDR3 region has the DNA TGTGCCAGCAGCCCCGGACCCCAAGAACGGGGCAAAAACATTCAGTACTTC.